This record looks at one TCR beta chain sequence and its context. V was trimmed by 3 bases and J by 6 bases, leaving 8 bases between them. The germline CDR1 and CDR2 sequences are DFQATT and SNEGSKA (reference sequence). The CDR3 is 11 residues long. The data were produced by immunoSEQ multiplex PCR, yet TCRdb's version contains in-frame clones alone and is incomplete. This sample carries approximately 50,000 clones, roughly 77% of them seen once, and the ten largest clones take roughly 45%. This record comes from a study of blood T cell repertoires in COVID-19. In the study overall: Both acute and convalescent COVID-19 samples were obtained from the United States, Italy and Spain. T cells, B-cell-depleted T cells, or PBMCs supplied cDNA or gDNA.

The sample consisted of peripheral blood. The chain recombines TRBV20-1 with TRBJ1-1; a possible D gene is TRBD1 (5 bases). This TCR derives from a man aged 65 to 79 with active or convalescent COVID-19. The CDR3 DNA sequence: TGCAGTGCTAGTCCGGGGGCTGAAGCTTTCTTT. Translating gives CSASPGAEAFF.